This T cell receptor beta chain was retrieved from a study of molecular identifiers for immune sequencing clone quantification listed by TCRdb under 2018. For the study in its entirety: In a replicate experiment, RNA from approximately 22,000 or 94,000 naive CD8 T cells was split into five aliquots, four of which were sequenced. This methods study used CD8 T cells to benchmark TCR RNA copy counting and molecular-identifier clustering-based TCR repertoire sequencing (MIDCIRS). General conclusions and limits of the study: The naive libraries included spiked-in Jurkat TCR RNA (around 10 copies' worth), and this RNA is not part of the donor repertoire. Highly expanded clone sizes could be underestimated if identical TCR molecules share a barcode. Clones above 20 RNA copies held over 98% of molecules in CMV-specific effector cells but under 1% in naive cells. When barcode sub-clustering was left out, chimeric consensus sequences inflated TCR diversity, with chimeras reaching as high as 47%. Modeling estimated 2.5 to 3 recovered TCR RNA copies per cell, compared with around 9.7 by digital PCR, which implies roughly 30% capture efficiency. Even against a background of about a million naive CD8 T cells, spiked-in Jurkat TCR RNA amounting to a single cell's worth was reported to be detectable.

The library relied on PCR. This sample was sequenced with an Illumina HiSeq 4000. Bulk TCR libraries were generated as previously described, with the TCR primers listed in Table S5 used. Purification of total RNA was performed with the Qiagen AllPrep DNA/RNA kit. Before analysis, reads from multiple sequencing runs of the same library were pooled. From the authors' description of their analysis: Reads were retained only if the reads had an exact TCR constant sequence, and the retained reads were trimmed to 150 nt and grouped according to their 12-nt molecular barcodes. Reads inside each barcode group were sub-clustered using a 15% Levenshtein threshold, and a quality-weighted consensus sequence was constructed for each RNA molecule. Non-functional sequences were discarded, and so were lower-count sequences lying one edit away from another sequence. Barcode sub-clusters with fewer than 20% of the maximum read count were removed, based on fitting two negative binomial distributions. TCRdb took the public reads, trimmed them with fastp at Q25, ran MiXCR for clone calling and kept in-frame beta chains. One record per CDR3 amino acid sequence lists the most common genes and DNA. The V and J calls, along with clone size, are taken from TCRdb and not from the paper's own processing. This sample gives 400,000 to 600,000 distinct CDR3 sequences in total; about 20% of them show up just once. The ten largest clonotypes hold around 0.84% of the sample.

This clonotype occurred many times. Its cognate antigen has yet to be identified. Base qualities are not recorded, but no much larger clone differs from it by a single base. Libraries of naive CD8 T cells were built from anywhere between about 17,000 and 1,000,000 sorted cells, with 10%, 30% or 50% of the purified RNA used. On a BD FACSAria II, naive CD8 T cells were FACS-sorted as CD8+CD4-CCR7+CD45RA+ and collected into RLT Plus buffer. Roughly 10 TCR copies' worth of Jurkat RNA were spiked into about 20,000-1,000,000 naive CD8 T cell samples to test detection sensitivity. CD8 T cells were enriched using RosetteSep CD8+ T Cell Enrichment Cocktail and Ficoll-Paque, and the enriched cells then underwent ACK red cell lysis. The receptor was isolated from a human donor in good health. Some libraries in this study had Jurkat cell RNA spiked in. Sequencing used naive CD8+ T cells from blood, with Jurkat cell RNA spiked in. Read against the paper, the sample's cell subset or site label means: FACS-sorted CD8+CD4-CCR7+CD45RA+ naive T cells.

The nucleotide sequence is given as TGTGCCAGCAGCGTGACTAGCGGGACGCCGACAGATACGCAGTATTTT. Its product reads: CASSVTSGTPTDTQYF. This receptor chain uses TRBV9 and TRBJ2-3; 11 central bases correspond to TRBD2. Spanning cysteine to phenylalanine, the CDR3 consists of 16 amino acids. Only the CDR3 portion is preserved as DNA: 48 bases, with reading frame beginning at the first base. The germline V gene encodes CDR1 SGDLS and CDR2 YYNGEE. V lost 2 bases and J lost 3 bases, and the count of bases not matched to a germline gene is 5.